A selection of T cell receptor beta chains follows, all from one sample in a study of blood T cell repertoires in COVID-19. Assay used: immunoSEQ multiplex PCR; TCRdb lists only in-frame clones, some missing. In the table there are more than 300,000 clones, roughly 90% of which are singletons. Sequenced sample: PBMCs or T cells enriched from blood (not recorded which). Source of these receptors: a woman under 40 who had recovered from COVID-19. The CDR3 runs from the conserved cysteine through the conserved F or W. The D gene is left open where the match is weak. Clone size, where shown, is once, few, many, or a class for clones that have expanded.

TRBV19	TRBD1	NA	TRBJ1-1	TGTGCCAGTAGTTGGCAGGGGACAGACCTAGAAGCTTTCTTT	CASSWQGTDLEAFF
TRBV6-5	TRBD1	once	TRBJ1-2	TGTGCGAACTGGAAAGGGACAGGGGACTATGGCTACACCTTC	CANWKGTGDYGYTF
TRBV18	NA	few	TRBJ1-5	TGTGCCAGCTCCCGTCTGGGGGCGGGTAGCAATCAGCCCCAGCATTTT	CASSRLGAGSNQPQHF
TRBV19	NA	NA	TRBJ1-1	TGTGCCATAACAGGGCCCGCCTACACTGAAGCTTTCTTT	CAITGPAYTEAFF
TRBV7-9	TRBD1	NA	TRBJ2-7	TGTGCCAGCAGCTTAGGGGACAGGGGTTACGAGCAGTACTTC	CASSLGDRGYEQYF
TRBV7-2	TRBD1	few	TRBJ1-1	TGTGCCAGCAGCTTGGGGACAGCTAAAGCTTTCTTT	CASSLGTAKAFF
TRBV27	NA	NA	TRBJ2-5	TGTGCCAGCAGCCCGGGAGCCCCGGTCGTGGAGACCCAGTACTTC	CASSPGAPVVETQYF
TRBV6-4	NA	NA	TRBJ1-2	TGTGCCAGCAAAAGGAACAGATCTAACTATGGCTACACCTTC	CASKRNRSNYGYTF
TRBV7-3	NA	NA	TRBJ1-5	TGTGCCAGCAGCTTAATGGGGGGTAGCAATCAGCCCCAGCATTTT	CASSLMGGSNQPQHF
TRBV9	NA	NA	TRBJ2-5	TGTGCCAGCAGCACTCTAGCGCTTAGGCAAGAGACCCAGTACTTC	CASSTLALRQETQYF
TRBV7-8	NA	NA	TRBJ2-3	TGTGCCAGCAGCGAGCACGAGCGGTTCCCCACAGATACGCAGTATTTT	CASSEHERFPTDTQYF
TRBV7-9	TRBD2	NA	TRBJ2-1	TGTGCCAGCAGCTCAAACCCCGCTAGCGGGAGTAAGCATGAGCAGTTCTTC	CASSSNPASGSKHEQFF
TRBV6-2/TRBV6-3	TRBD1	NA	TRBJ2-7	TGTGCCAGCAGTTACTCGGACAGGGGGTCATACGAGCAGTACTTC	CASSYSDRGSYEQYF
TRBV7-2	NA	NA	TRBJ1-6	TGTGCCAGCAGCTTAGAAAGAACGGTCCATAATTCACCCCTCCACTTT	CASSLERTVHNSPLHF
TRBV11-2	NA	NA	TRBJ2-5	TGTGCCAGCAGCTCGACTCAAGAGACCCAGTACTTC	CASSSTQETQYF
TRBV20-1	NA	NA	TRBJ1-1	TGCAGTGCTGGGAAAAGAACAGGAGCTTTCTTT	CSAGKRTGAFF
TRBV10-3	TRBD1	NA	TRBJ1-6	TGTGCCATCAGCCAAGGACAGGGGGAGAATTCACCCCTCCACTTT	CAISQGQGENSPLHF
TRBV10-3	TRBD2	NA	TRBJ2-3	TGTGCCATCAGTGGGCTCGCCCAGCGGGAGGGCCCGGGCACAGATACGCAGTATTTT	CAISGLAQREGPGTDTQYF
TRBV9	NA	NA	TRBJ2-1	TGTGCCAGCAGCGCGGGGGCTAGCGGCTCCTACAATGAGCAGTTCTTC	CASSAGASGSYNEQFF
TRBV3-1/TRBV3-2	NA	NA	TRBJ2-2	TGTGCCAGCAGCCAACCAGACAAGTCCACCGGGGAGCTGTTTTTT	CASSQPDKSTGELFF
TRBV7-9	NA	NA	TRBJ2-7	TGTGCCAGCAGCCCCCACCGGGGGTTCCACGAGCAGTACTTC	CASSPHRGFHEQYF
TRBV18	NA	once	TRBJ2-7	TGTGCCAGCTCACCATTCGTCTTCACAGACCGAGACTCCTACGAGCAGTACTTC	CASSPFVFTDRDSYEQYF
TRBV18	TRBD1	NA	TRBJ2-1	TGTGCCAGCTCACCAACGGGACAGACGACCTACAATGAGCAGTTCTTC	CASSPTGQTTYNEQFF
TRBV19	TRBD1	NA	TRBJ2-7	TGTGCCAGTAGACTAAACGCCGGGACAGGGGGAGGGGAGCAGTACTTC	CASRLNAGTGGGEQYF
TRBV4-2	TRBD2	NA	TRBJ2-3	TGTGCCAGCAGCCTTGGGCTAGCGGATAACACAGATACGCAGTATTTT	CASSLGLADNTDTQYF
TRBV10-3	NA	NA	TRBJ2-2	TGTGCCATCAGTGAGCAGGGCCAAGGGGGCACCGGGGAGCTGTTTTTT	CAISEQGQGGTGELFF
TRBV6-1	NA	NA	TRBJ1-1	TGTGCCAGCAGTGAACGGGGGGGCTGGGACTACACTGAAGCTTTCTTT	CASSERGGWDYTEAFF
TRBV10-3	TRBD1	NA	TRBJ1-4	TGTGCCACGTCGACAGGGGAAAACGTACGGGCGGAAAAACTGTTTTTT	CATSTGENVRAEKLFF
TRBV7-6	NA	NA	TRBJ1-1	TGTGCCAGCAGCGGTGGACTGGCGAACACTGAAGCTTTCTTT	CASSGGLANTEAFF
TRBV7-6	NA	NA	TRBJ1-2	TGTGCCAGCAGCTTAGGCGGCACCTCCTATGGCTACACCTTC	CASSLGGTSYGYTF
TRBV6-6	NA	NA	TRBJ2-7	TGTGCCAGCAGTTACGAACCGCTATGGGAGCAGTACTTC	CASSYEPLWEQYF
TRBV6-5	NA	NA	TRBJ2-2	TGTGCCAGCGCCCGCAGGGAAAACACCGGGGAGCTGTTTTTT	CASARRENTGELFF
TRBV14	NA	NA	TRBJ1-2	TGTGCCAGCAGCCAAGTCAAGGGGTTAAACTATGGCTACACCTTC	CASSQVKGLNYGYTF
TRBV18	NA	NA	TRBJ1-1	TGTGCCAGCTCACAGGGACACCTGATGAACACTGAAGCTTTCTTT	CASSQGHLMNTEAFF
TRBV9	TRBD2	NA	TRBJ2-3	TGTGCCAGCAGCGTGGGACTAGACACAGATACGCAGTATTTT	CASSVGLDTDTQYF
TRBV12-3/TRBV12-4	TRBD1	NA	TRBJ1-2	TGTGCCAGCAGCAAACAGGGGGACTATGGCTACACCTTC	CASSKQGDYGYTF
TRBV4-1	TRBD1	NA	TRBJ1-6	TGCGCCAGCAGCCGAGAGGACAGGGTAGTGGGCAATTCACCCCTCCACTTT	CASSREDRVVGNSPLHF
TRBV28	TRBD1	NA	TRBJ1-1	TGTGCCACCCAAAGCGCCGGGACAGGGGGAGGTGGCACTGAAGCTTTCTTT	CATQSAGTGGGGTEAFF
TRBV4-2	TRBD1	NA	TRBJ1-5	TGTGCCAGCAGCCTGGGACAGGGGGAGAGGCAGCCCCAGCATTTT	CASSLGQGERQPQHF